The 24 T cell receptor beta chains listed next were all sequenced from one sample in a study of patients and donors after allogeneic stem cell transplantation. TCRdb reprocessed the RT-PCR reads via MiXCR and lists one record per CDR3 protein. Among about 160,000 distinct CDR3 sequences listed, about two fifths were seen once. Input material: blood, either unsorted or a sorted T cell fraction (not recorded which). These receptors originate from a human donor who was either an allogeneic HSCT recipient or a stem cell or donor lymphocyte infusion donor (not recorded which). It is not recorded whose cells these are; they may come from a transplant donor.

The chain joins TRBV12-3 or TRBV12-4 to TRBJ2-7; 7 bases match TRBD1. This CDR3 is 13 amino acids long. Losses at the gene ends were 7 bases for V and 0 bases for J; bases not matched to a gene: 3. This chain's CDR3 is CASKGQSSYEQYF. CDR3 coding DNA: TGTGCCAGCAAGGGACAGTCCTCCTACGAGCAGTACTTC.

The genes are TRBV12-3 or TRBV12-4 and TRBJ2-4; D may be TRBD1 (5 bases). The CDR3 length is 16 residues. The V end was cut by 4 bases, the J end by 1 base, with 14 bases between. Here the CDR3 reads CASSSTVFGAKNIQYF. The CDR3, as DNA: TGTGCCAGCAGTTCGACAGTTTTTGGGGCCAAAAACATTCAGTACTTC.

The CDR3 DNA follows: TGCAGCGTAACCGTCGGGACAGGGGAGGCTGAAGCTTTCTTT. It yields the protein CSVTVGTGEAEAFF. This rearrangement joins TRBV29-1 to TRBJ1-1; TRBD1 agrees at 10 bases. The germline V gene encodes CDR1 SQVTM and CDR2 ANQGSEA. Trimming took 6 bases from V and 6 from J; bases not matched to a gene: 10. The CDR3 spans 14 residues.

The chain uses TRBV29-1 and TRBJ2-5, with D perhaps matching TRBD1 or TRBD2 (5 bases each). Trimming took 7 bases from V and 5 from J, leaving 11 bases between them. The CDR3 has 11 residues. In germline, CDR1 is SQVTM, CDR2 ANQGSEA. This chain's CDR3 is CSDGTGETQYF. For the CDR3, the DNA is TGCAGCGACGGGACCGGGGAGACCCAGTACTTC.

This clonotype turned up a few times. This chain links TRBV5-1 with TRBJ1-6, with TRBD1 matching over 7 bases. The trim removed 2 bases at V and 7 bases at J, leaving 3 bases unmatched. The CDR3 has 14 amino acids. The germline CDR1 and CDR2 sequences are SGHRS and YFSETQ. Here the CDR3 DNA reads TGCGCCAGCAGCTTAGACAGGGAAAATTCACCCCTCCACTTT. Its translation: CASSLDRENSPLHF.

This clonotype showed up just a few times. The rearrangement links TRBV7-6 to TRBJ1-3; D is uncertain. Germline lookup yields CDR1 SGHVS and CDR2 FNYEAQ. V lost 1 base and J 2 bases, leaving 15 bases between the germline ends. The CDR3 runs to 17 residues. CDR3 amino acids: CASSLGPPGLTGNTIYF. The CDR3 DNA is TGTGCCAGCAGCTTAGGCCCCCCTGGCCTTACTGGAAACACCATATATTTT.

The chain links TRBV30 to TRBJ1-4; D unclear. The CDR3 runs 14 residues. CDR1 GTSNPN and CDR2 SVGIG come from the germline V gene (reference sequence). V dropped 6 bases and J dropped 6 bases, with 17 bases sitting between them. CDR3 sequence reads: CACPQRGEDEKLFF. The CDR3 DNA is TGTGCCTGCCCCCAGCGAGGAGAAGATGAAAAACTGTTTTTT. Full variable domain (rest looked up from reference TRBV30 and TRBJ1-4): SQTIHQWPATLVQPVGSPLSLECTVEGTSNPNLYWYRQAAGRGLQLLFYSVGIGQISSEVPQNLSASRPQDRQFILSSKKLLLSDSGFYLCACPQRGEDEKLFFGSGTQLSVL.

The chain has TRBV5-1 and TRBJ1-1; no clear D gene. The CDR3 contains 14 residues. V was trimmed by 0 bases and J by 4 bases, leaving 10 bases between them. Germline V lookup: CDR1 SGHRS, CDR2 YFSETQ. DNA for the CDR3: TGCGCCAGCAGCTTGGAAAGAGGGATCACTGAAGCTTTCTTT. Translation gives CASSLERGITEAFF.

The chain recombines TRBV20-1 with TRBJ1-2; possibly TRBD1 for D (5 bases). The CDR3 spans 12 residues. Trimming took off 6 bases at V and 2 bases at J, with 10 bases between the two ends. Germline V gene data show CDR1 as DFQATT and CDR2 as SNEGSKA (reference sequence). This CDR3 is CSATRDNYGYTF. The CDR3 DNA sequence: TGCAGTGCGACCCGGGACAACTATGGCTACACCTTC.

The table lists this clonotype with a few counts. V gene TRBV3-1 combines with J gene TRBJ1-6; possibly TRBD1 for D (5 bases). Trimming pared 7 bases from V and 11 bases from J, leaving 18 bases between. The CDR3 contains 14 residues. Germline V CDR1 and CDR2: LGHDT, YNNKEL (reference sequence). In DNA, the CDR3 is TGTGCCAGCACCCTCGCAGGGAATGGAGCACCCCTCCACTTT. It encodes CASTLAGNGAPLHF.

This clonotype turned up a few times. The V gene is TRBV20-1, the J gene TRBJ1-6, with D tentatively TRBD1 (6 bases). Germline CDR1 DFQATT, CDR2 SNEGSKA (reference sequence). The V gene lost 5 bases and the J gene lost 1 base, with 12 bases spanning the gap. The CDR3 consists of 15 residues. The CDR3 bases are TGCAGTGCTCACAGGGAGAGATCCTATAATTCACCCCTCCACTTT. It encodes CSAHRERSYNSPLHF.

The gene calls are TRBV6-6 and TRBJ1-3; D remains ambiguous. The CDR3 totals 9 residues. Germline CDR1 and CDR2: MNHNY and SVGAGI (reference sequence). The V and J ends lost 5 bases and 14 bases respectively, with 7 bases between them. CDR3 protein: CASSPPLYF. The CDR3 nucleotides are TGTGCCAGCAGTCCCCCCTTATATTTT.

The chain joins TRBV5-5 to TRBJ1-3; maybe TRBD1 (6 bases). The CDR3 totals 15 residues. CDR1 SGHKS and CDR2 YYEKEE come from the germline V gene (reference sequence). The V end lost 2 bases, the J end lost 7 bases, and 16 bases lay between the germline ends. The chain's CDR3 is CASSFSLGAQNTIYF. CDR3 DNA sequence: TGTGCCAGCAGCTTTTCGTTGGGGGCCCAGAACACCATATATTTT.

This clonotype was seen only once. The V call is TRBV30, the J call TRBJ2-5, with 7 positions matching TRBD2. Germline lookup yields CDR1 GTSNPN and CDR2 SVGIG (reference sequence). V gave up 4 bases and J gave up 2 bases; unmatched junction bases: 13. The CDR3 contains 16 residues. The CDR3 sequence is CAWNSGASGPQETQYF. The CDR3, as DNA: TGTGCCTGGAACTCCGGAGCTAGCGGACCTCAAGAGACCCAGTACTTC.

This clonotype was counted ten times or more. This chain links TRBV12-3 or TRBV12-4 with TRBJ1-1; no clear D gene. The CDR3 loop spans 10 amino acids. V was shortened by 10 bases and J by 2 bases, with 5 bases between the two germline ends. The CDR3 is CATANTEAFF. In nucleotides, the CDR3 is TGTGCCACCGCAAACACTGAAGCTTTCTTT.

This clonotype was recorded a few times. This sequence joins TRBV20-1 and TRBJ1-6; D remains ambiguous. Per germline, CDR1 DFQATT and CDR2 SNEGSKA (reference sequence). V was pared by 6 bases and J by 12 bases, with 15 bases between. The CDR3 extends over 12 amino acids. The CDR3 bases are TGCAGTGCCTATGACAAGAACTTACCCCTCCACTTT. Translated: CSAYDKNLPLHF.

This clonotype was detected a few times. The chain carries TRBV6-1 and TRBJ1-4; D ambiguous. V was shortened by 5 bases and J by 2 bases, with 6 bases between the two germline ends. The CDR3 runs to 13 residues. CDR1 and CDR2 from the germline V gene are MNHNS and SASEGT. CDR3 residues: CASSPLTNEKLFF. The CDR3 DNA reads TGTGCCAGCAGTCCCCTGACTAATGAAAAACTGTTTTTT.

The chain employs TRBV6-2 or TRBV6-3 and TRBJ2-1; TRBD1 or TRBD2 may be the D gene (5 bases each). V lost 8 bases and J lost 8, with 22 bases in between. This CDR3 has 15 residues. The germline V gene encodes CDR1 MNHEY and CDR2 SVGEGT. CDR3 amino acids: CASGSYWDPEDEQFF. The DNA of the CDR3 is TGTGCCAGCGGTAGTTACTGGGACCCAGAGGATGAGCAGTTCTTC.

This clonotype has just a few counts. The rearrangement joins TRBV27 to TRBJ1-6, with no clear D. Trimming cost V 6 bases and J 7 bases, with 10 bases left between them. This CDR3 contains 13 residues. CDR1 MNHEY and CDR2 SMNVEV come from the germline V gene (reference sequence). Written as DNA, the CDR3 is TGTGCCAGCAGACCACAGCCGAATTCACCCCTCCACTTT. Its protein is CASRPQPNSPLHF.

The chain combines TRBV7-2 with TRBJ1-5; no clear D gene. The V gene's germline CDR1 is SGHTA and CDR2 FQGNSA. CDR3 length: 16 amino acids. V was trimmed by 5 bases and J by 0 bases, leaving 14 bases between them. CDR3 loop: CASSDEGVYSNQPQHF. As DNA, the CDR3 is TGTGCCAGCAGCGACGAGGGAGTTTATAGCAATCAGCCCCAGCATTTT.

This clonotype was counted only a few times. The V call is TRBV5-1, the J call TRBJ1-1; the D is unclear. This CDR3 has 13 amino acids. In germline, CDR1 is SGHRS, CDR2 YFSETQ. V gave up 3 bases and J gave up 7 bases, with 13 bases separating them. The CDR3 sequence: CASSSAPMDEAFF. CDR3 DNA sequence: TGCGCCAGCAGCTCAGCCCCTATGGATGAAGCTTTCTTT.

This clonotype was observed a few times. The chain is built from TRBV27 and TRBJ1-2, with D perhaps TRBD1 (5 bases). The CDR3 is made up of 15 amino acids. Trimming stripped 1 base from V and 0 bases from J, with 9 bases between. Per the germline V gene, CDR1 is MNHEY and CDR2 is SMNVEV (reference sequence). CDR3 in DNA: TGTGCCAGCAGTTTATGGGGCACACCTAACTATGGCTACACCTTC. Encoded protein: CASSLWGTPNYGYTF.

J is TRBJ2-3 and V is TRBV15; D might be TRBD1 (5 bases). The germline V gene has CDR1 LNHNV and CDR2 YYDKDF (reference sequence). V was shortened by 5 bases and J by 1 base, with 13 bases between the two germline ends. This CDR3 is 15 amino acids long. The CDR3 loop is CATSLQDTGTDTQYF. The CDR3 nucleotides read TGTGCCACCAGCCTTCAGGACACAGGCACAGATACGCAGTATTTT.

This clonotype occurred a few times. The genes are TRBV29-1 and TRBJ1-2, with a tentative D call TRBD1 (6 bases). The ends were cut back, 7 bases at V and 10 bases at J, with 19 bases in the middle. From germline, CDR1 is SQVTM and CDR2 ANQGSEA. The CDR3 is 12 amino acids. As DNA, the CDR3 is TGCAGCGCGAGGGATCCGACAGGTCACTACACCTTC. This sequence encodes CSARDPTGHYTF.